The T cell receptor beta chain described here comes from a study of blood T cell repertoires in COVID-19. Seattle's enrolled individuals joined amid active infection and were then monitored longitudinally. Original handling: The assay estimated nucleated cells by amplifying reference gene primers. TCRdb keeps only in-frame clones here, not all; method: immunoSEQ multiplex PCR. V, J and clone size were drawn from that table, and D and trimming were deduced from the DNA. Counted here are more than 95,000 clones, 70% to 75% occurring once; the ten biggest clones make up about 5.5%. Deletions cut 2 bases from V and 4 bases from J, with 11 bases between. The CDR3 contains 14 residues. Per the germline V gene, CDR1 is KGHSH and CDR2 is LQKENI. This clone was detected a few times.

The origin of this receptor is a man aged 80 or over with COVID-19, enrolled during active disease. The chain uses TRBV18 and TRBJ1-1, with D possibly matching TRBD1 (6 bases). Sequencing used peripheral blood. DNA of the CDR3: TGTGCCAGCTCACCAGGGGGCTCGGGCACTGAAGCTTTCTTT. This encodes CASSPGGSGTEAFF.